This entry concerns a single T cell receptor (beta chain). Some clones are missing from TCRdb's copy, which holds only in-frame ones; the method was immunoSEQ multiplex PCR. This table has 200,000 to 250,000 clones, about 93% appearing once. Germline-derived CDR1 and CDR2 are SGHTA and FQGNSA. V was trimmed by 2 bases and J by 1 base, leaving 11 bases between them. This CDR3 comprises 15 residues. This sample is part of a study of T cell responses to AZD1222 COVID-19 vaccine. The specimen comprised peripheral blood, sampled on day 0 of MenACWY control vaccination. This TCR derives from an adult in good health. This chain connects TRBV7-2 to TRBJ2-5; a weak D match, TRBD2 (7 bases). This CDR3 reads CASSLFGGPQETQYF. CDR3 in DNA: TGTGCCAGCAGCTTATTCGGGGGGCCCCAAGAGACCCAGTACTTC.